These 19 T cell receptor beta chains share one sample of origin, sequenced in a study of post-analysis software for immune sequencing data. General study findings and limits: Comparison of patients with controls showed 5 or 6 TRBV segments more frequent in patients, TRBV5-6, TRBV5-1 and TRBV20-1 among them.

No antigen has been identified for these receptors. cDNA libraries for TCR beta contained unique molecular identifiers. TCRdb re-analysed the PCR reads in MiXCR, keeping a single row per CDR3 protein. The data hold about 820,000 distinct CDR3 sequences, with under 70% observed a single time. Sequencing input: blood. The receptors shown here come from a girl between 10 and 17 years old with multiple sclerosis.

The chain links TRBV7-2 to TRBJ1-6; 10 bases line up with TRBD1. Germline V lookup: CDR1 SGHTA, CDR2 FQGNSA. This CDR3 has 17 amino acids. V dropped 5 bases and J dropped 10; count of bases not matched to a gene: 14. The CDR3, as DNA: TGTGCCAGCAGCATGCTCGGGACAGGGGCTCACAACTCACCCCTCCACTTT. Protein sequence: CASSMLGTGAHNSPLHF. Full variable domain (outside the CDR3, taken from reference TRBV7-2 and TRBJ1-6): GAGVSQSPSNKVTEKGKDVELRCDPISGHTALYWYRQSLGQGLEFLIYFQGNSAPDKSGLPSDRFSAERTGGSVSTLTIQRTQQEDSAVYLCASSMLGTGAHNSPLHFGNGTRLTVT.

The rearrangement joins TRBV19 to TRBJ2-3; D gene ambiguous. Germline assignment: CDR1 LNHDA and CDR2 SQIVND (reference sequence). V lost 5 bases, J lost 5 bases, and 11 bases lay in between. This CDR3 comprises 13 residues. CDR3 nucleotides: TGTGCCAGTAGTTCCGGCCTCGGAGATACGCAGTATTTT. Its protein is CASSSGLGDTQYF. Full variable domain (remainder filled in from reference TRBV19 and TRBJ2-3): DGGITQSPKYLFRKEGQNVTLSCEQNLNHDAMYWYRQDPGQGLRLIYYSQIVNDFQKGDIAEGYSVSREKKESFPLTVTSAQKNPTAFYLCASSSGLGDTQYFGPGTRLTVL.

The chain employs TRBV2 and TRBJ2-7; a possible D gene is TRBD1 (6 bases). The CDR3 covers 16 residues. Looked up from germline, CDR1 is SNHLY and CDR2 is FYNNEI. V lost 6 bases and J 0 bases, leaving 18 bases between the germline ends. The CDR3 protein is CASSHFSDSFSYEQYF. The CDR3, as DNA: TGTGCCAGCAGCCATTTCTCGGACAGTTTCTCCTACGAGCAGTACTTC.

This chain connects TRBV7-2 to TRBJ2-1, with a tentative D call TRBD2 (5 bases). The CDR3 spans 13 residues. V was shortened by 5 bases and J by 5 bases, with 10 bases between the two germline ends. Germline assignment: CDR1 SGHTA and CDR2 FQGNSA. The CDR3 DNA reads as TGTGCCAGCAGCGGCGGGCATCACAATGAGCAGTTCTTC. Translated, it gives CASSGGHHNEQFF.

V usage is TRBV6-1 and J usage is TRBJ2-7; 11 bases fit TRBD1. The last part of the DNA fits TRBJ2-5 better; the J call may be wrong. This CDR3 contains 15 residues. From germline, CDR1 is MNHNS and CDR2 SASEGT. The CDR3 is CASSEEGQGEETQYF. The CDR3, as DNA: TGTGCCAGCAGTGAAGAGGGACAGGGGGAGGAGACCCAGTACTTC.

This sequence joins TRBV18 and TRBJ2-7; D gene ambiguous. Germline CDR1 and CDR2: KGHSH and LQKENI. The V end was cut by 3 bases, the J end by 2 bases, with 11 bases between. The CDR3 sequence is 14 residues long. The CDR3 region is CASSPSPITYEQYF. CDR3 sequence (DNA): TGTGCCAGCTCACCTTCACCGATCACCTACGAGCAGTACTTC.

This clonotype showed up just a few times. CDR3 sequence: CASSPDSTLGSNQPQHF. The CDR3 DNA follows: TGTGCCAGCAGCCCTGACAGCACTCTGGGTAGCAATCAGCCCCAGCATTTT. The chain uses TRBV7-3 and TRBJ1-5, with a possible D match to TRBD1 (5 bases). Trimming took 5 bases from V and 0 from J, leaving 17 bases between them. The CDR3 runs 17 residues. The germline gives CDR1 SGHTA, CDR2 FQGTGA.

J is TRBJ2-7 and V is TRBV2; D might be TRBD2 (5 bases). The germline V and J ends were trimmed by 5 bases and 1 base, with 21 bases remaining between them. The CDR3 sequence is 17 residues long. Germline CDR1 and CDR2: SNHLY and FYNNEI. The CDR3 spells CASSPGYSRAQSYEQYF. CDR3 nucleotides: TGTGCCAGCAGTCCCGGGTATTCGCGGGCGCAATCCTACGAGCAGTACTTC.

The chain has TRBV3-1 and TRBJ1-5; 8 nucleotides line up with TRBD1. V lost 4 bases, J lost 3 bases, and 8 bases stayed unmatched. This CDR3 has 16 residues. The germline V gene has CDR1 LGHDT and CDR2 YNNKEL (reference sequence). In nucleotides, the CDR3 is TGTGCCAGCAGCCCCACGACAGGGGCCCTCAATCAGCCCCAGCATTTT. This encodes CASSPTTGALNQPQHF.

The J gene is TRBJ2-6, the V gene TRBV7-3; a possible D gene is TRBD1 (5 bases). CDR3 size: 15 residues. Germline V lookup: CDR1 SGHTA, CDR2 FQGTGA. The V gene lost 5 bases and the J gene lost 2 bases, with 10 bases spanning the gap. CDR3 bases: TGTGCCAGCAGCGGACACCTGCCTGGGGCCAACGTCCTGACTTTC. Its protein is CASSGHLPGANVLTF.

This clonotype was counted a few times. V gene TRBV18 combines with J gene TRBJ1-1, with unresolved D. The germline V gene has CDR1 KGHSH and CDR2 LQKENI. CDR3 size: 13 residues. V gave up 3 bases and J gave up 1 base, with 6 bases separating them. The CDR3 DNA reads TGTGCCAGCTCACCCCAGGCGAACACTGAAGCTTTCTTT. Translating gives CASSPQANTEAFF.

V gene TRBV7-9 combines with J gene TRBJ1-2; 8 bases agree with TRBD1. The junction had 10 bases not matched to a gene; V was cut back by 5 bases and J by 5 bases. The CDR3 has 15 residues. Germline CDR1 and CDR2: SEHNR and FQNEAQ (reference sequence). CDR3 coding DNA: TGTGCCAGCAGCCCTTCAGGACAGGGACGGTATGGCTACACCTTC. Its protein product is CASSPSGQGRYGYTF.

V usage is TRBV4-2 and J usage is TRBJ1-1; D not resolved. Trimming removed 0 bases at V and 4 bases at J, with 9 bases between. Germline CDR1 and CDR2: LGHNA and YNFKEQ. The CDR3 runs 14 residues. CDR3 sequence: CASSQEAVSTEAFF. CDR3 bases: TGTGCCAGCAGCCAAGAAGCCGTTAGCACTGAAGCTTTCTTT.

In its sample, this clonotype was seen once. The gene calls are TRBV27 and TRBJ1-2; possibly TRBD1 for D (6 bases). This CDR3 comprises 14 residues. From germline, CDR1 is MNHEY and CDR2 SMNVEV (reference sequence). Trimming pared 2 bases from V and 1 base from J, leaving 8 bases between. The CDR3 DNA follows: TGTGCCAGCAGTTTAAAGGGGGTTAACTATGGCTACACCTTC. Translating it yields CASSLKGVNYGYTF.

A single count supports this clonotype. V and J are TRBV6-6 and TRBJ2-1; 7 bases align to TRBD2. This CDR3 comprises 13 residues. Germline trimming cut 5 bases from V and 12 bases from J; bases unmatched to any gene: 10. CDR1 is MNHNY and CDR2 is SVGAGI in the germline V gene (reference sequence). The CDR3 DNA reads TGTGCCAGCAGTCTCCAGACTAGCCCCTCGCAGTTCTTC. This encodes CASSLQTSPSQFF.

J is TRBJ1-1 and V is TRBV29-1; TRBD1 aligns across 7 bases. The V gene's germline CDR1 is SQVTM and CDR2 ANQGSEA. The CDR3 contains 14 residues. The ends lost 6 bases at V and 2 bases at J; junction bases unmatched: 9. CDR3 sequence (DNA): TGCAGCGTCGCCACCGGGACAGCCAACACTGAAGCTTTCTTT. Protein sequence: CSVATGTANTEAFF.

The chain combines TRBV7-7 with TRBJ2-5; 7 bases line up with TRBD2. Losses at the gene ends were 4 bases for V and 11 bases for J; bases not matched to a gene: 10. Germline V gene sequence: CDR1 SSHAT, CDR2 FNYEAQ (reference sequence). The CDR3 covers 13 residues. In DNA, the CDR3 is TGTGCCAGCAGCTCATCTGGGGGGGAGGAGCAGTACTTC. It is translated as CASSSSGGEEQYF.

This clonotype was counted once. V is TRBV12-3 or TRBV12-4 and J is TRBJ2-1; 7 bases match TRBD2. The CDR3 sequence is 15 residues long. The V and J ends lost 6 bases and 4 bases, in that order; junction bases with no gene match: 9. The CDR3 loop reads CASSRLTSRYNEQFF. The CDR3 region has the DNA TGTGCCAGCAGCCGTCTGACTAGCAGATACAATGAGCAGTTCTTC.

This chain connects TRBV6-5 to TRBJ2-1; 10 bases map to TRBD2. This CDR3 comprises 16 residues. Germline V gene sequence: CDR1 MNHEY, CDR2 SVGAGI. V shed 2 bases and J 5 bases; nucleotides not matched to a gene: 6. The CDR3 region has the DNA TGTGCCAGCAGTTACATACTAGCGGGGCGCCACAATGAGCAGTTCTTC. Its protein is CASSYILAGRHNEQFF.